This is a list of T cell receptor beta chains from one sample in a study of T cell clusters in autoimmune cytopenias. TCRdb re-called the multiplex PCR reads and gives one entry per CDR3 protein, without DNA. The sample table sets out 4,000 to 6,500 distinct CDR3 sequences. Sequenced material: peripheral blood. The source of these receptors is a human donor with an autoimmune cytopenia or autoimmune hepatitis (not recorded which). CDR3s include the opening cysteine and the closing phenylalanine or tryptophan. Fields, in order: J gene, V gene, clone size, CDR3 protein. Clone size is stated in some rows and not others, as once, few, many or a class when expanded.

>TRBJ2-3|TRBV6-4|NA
CASSDSWQGSTDTQYF
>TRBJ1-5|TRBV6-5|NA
CASSPGTGLRNQPQHF
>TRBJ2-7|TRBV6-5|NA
CAIAEGQGRAGSYEQYF
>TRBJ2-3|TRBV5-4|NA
CASSLDPVAAGYGDTQYF
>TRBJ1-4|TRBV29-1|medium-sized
CSVVVGAGKLFF
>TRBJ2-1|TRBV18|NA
CASSKGAGTGANEQFF
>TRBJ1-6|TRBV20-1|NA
CSARVQGDSYNLPLHF
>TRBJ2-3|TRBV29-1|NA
CSVAPGGQGGTDTQYF
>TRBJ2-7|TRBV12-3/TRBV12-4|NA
CASSFSTSGPEQYF
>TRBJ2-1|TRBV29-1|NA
CSVELVWGTNNEQFF
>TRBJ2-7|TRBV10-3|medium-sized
CATRGGMSSYEQYF